Listed here are 27 T cell receptor beta chains from one sample, sequenced in a study of read filtering for tumor transcriptome and immune sequencing. This library used roughly 0.4 ug RNA and molecular barcoded adaptors spanning alpha/delta and beta/gamma chains. From the reads, TCRdb called clonotypes with MiXCR, one entry per CDR3 protein. The sample consists of tens of thousands of distinct CDR3 sequences, 11% to 15% of them appearing once. Source material: a population of CD138-negative cells sorted from bone marrow. All receptors derive from a donor older than 35 with multiple myeloma.

On this clonotype itself: One junction end disagrees with the germline gene, perhaps due to a read error. The chain has TRBV12-3 or TRBV12-4 and TRBJ1-1; D unclear. CDR3 size: 10 residues. The DNA for the CDR3 is TGTGCCAGCCATAAGGGAAAAGCTCTCTTT. Amino acid sequence: CASHKGKALF.

This clonotype was seen ten or more times. The rearrangement links TRBV5-1 to TRBJ2-1, with D maybe TRBD2 (6 bases). CDR1 SGHRS and CDR2 YFSETQ come from the germline V gene. This CDR3 region has 14 residues. Trimming took off 0 bases at V and 6 bases at J, with 10 bases between the two ends. CDR3 coding DNA: TGCGCCAGCAGCTTGGGGGGACTTTCCAATGAGCAGTTCTTC. Translated: CASSLGGLSNEQFF.

There are a few counts of this clonotype. V gene TRBV6-5 combines with J gene TRBJ2-5; no clear D. The CDR3 extends over 13 amino acids. V shed 8 bases and J shed 1 base, with 11 bases lying between them. Per the germline V gene, CDR1 is MNHEY and CDR2 is SVGAGI. CDR3 in amino acids: CASRYEIQETQYF. Written as DNA, the CDR3 is TGTGCCAGCCGGTATGAGATCCAAGAGACCCAGTACTTC.

As regards this clonotype: The junction does not match germline at one end; this may be a read error. J is TRBJ1-5 and V is TRBV5-6, with D uncertain. This CDR3 region has 12 residues. Germline CDR1 and CDR2: SGHDT and YYEEEE. This CDR3 reads CASSFGNRPQHF. CDR3 in DNA: TGTGCCAGCAGCTTTGGGAATCGGCCCCAGCATTTT.

This clonotype has at least ten counts. The chain joins TRBV5-6 to TRBJ2-2; 7 bases align to TRBD1. Trimming cost V 0 bases and J 0 bases; bases outside gene matches: 2. The CDR3 is 16 residues long. CDR1 and CDR2 from the germline V gene are SGHDT and YYEEEE. CDR3 loop: CASSLGQGANTGELFF. CDR3 DNA: TGTGCCAGCAGCTTGGGGCAGGGGGCGAACACCGGGGAGCTGTTTTTT.

This clonotype was seen many times. The chain couples TRBV28 to TRBJ2-3; D is uncertain. Germline V lookup: CDR1 MDHEN, CDR2 SYDVKM. Trimming left V 2 bases short and J 0 bases short, with 9 bases between. The CDR3 runs to 15 residues. The CDR3 loop is CASSLPGPSTDTQYF. The CDR3 coding sequence is TGTGCCAGCAGTTTACCGGGCCCTAGCACAGATACGCAGTATTTT.

This clonotype was detected many times. The J gene is TRBJ2-1, the V gene TRBV7-6; 11 bases fit TRBD2. Trimming removed 3 bases from V and 6 bases from J; junction bases left unmatched: 16. This CDR3 is built from 19 residues. Looked up from germline, CDR1 is SGHVS and CDR2 is FNYEAQ. CDR3: CASSLSGQPGTSGLNEQFF. Here the CDR3 DNA reads TGTGCCAGCAGCTTGAGTGGACAGCCCGGGACTAGCGGACTCAATGAGCAGTTCTTC. The full variable domain, its missing parts supplied by reference TRBV7-6 and TRBJ2-1, is GAGVSQSPRYKVTKRGQDVALRCDPISGHVSLYWYRQALGQGPEFLTYFNYEAQQDKSGLPNDRFSAERPEGSISTLTIQRTEQRDSAMYRCASSLSGQPGTSGLNEQFFGPGTRLTVL.

This clonotype was seen at least ten times. The genes are TRBV12-3 or TRBV12-4 and TRBJ2-3; 9 bases align to TRBD2. V was clipped by 9 bases and J by 6 bases; unmatched bases: 7. The CDR3 totals 13 residues. The CDR3 sequence is CASYSGSLDTQYF. CDR3 coding DNA: TGTGCCAGTTATAGCGGGAGTTTGGATACGCAGTATTTT.

The sample holds many counts of this clonotype. The chain employs TRBV20-1 and TRBJ2-1; 8 bases map to TRBD2. Germline-derived CDR1 and CDR2 are DFQATT and SNEGSKA (reference sequence). This CDR3 spans 15 amino acids. V shed 0 bases, J shed 7 bases, and the junction held 8 bases outside the gene matches. CDR3 sequence (DNA): TGCAGTGCTAGAGATCTGAGCGGGAGCTTGAATGAGCAGTTCTTC. Its protein is CSARDLSGSLNEQFF.

Points on this clonotype: Since a much larger clone is just one base distant, this may be a read error. The J gene is TRBJ1-1, the V gene TRBV11-3; D is uncertain. The CDR3 consists of 14 residues. Germline CDR1 and CDR2: SGHNT and YENEEA. Trimming left V 2 bases short and J 12 bases short, with 19 bases between. For the CDR3, the DNA is TGTGCCAGCAGCTTAAGGACGGGTTTCGGGGAAACTTTCTTT. Translation gives CASSLRTGFGETFF.

This clonotype appeared many times. J is TRBJ1-5 and V is TRBV28; no firm D call. Trimming took 7 bases from V and 9 from J, leaving 10 bases between them. Looked up from germline, CDR1 is MDHEN and CDR2 is SYDVKM. The length of the CDR3 is 11 residues. The CDR3 DNA reads as TGTGCCAGCACCTCCCCTGGGCCCCAGCATTTT. This codes for CASTSPGPQHF.

The rearrangement joins TRBV20-1 to TRBJ1-1; D unresolved. In germline, CDR1 is DFQATT, CDR2 SNEGSKA (reference sequence). This CDR3 has 14 residues. Deletions cut 7 bases from V and 0 bases from J, with 15 bases between. DNA for the CDR3: TGCAGTGTTACCTCCGGCGGCATGAACACTGAAGCTTTCTTT. Protein product: CSVTSGGMNTEAFF.

In its sample, this clonotype was seen once. At one end, the junction sequence differs from germline, possibly due to a read error. This chain joins TRBV4-3 and TRBJ2-3; D may be TRBD1 (5 bases). CDR1 is LGHNA, CDR2 YSLEER, per germline. The CDR3 is 15 residues long. This CDR3 reads CASSQDSGISDTLYF. The CDR3 DNA follows: TGCGCCAGCAGCCAAGATTCAGGGATCTCAGATACGCTGTATTTT.

This clonotype was seen a few times. The chain recombines TRBV10-3 with TRBJ2-5; maybe TRBD1 (5 bases). The CDR3 sequence is 14 residues long. The V end was cut by 2 bases, the J end by 1 base, with 8 bases between. The V gene's germline CDR1 is ENHRY and CDR2 SYGVKD. The CDR3 sequence is CAISEGALQETQYF. In nucleotides, the CDR3 is TGTGCCATCAGTGAGGGGGCTCTCCAAGAGACCCAGTACTTC.

This clonotype was detected many times. The gene calls are TRBV2 and TRBJ2-1, with 11 bases lining up with TRBD2. The CDR3 extends over 17 amino acids. The germline V gene has CDR1 SNHLY and CDR2 FYNNEI. V lost 2 bases and J lost 6; bases outside the gene matches: 9. CDR3 region: CASSELSLAGGFNEQFF. In nucleotides, the CDR3 is TGTGCCAGCAGTGAACTTTCGCTAGCGGGAGGCTTCAATGAGCAGTTCTTC. Full variable domain (remainder filled in from reference TRBV2 and TRBJ2-1): EPEVTQTPSHQVTQMGQEVILRCVPISNHLYFYWYRQILGQKVEFLVSFYNNEISEKSEIFDDQFSVERPDGSNFTLKIRSTKLEDSAMYFCASSELSLAGGFNEQFFGPGTRLTVL.

The table lists this clonotype with many counts. This chain links TRBV29-1 with TRBJ2-3; 7 bases map to TRBD1. CDR1 and CDR2 from the germline V gene are SQVTM and ANQGSEA. The CDR3 spans 13 residues. V shed 3 bases, J shed 6 bases, and the junction held 6 bases outside the gene matches. The CDR3 DNA reads TGCAGCGTTGACCAGGACAGGCCTGATACGCAGTATTTT. Translated, it gives CSVDQDRPDTQYF.

This clonotype was seen at least ten times. This chain links TRBV7-8 with TRBJ2-4; the match to TRBD1 covers 9 bases. CDR3 size: 14 residues. The germline gives CDR1 SGHVS, CDR2 FQNEAQ. V shed 5 bases, J shed 6 bases, and the junction held 5 bases outside the gene matches. The CDR3: CASSPRTGVNIQYF. CDR3 sequence (DNA): TGTGCCAGCAGCCCCCGGACAGGGGTAAACATTCAGTACTTC.

On this clonotype: Being one base from a much bigger clone, this may be a read error. The rearrangement uses TRBV7-2 and TRBJ2-3, with 8 bases lining up with TRBD2. This CDR3 is built from 13 residues. J gave up 5 bases and V 7 bases, and 5 bases lay outside the gene matches. CDR1 and CDR2 from the germline V gene are SGHTA and FQGNSA. The chain's CDR3 is CASMRAGVDTQYF. The CDR3 nucleotides read TGTGCCAGCATGCGAGCGGGAGTAGATACGCAGTATTTT. Full variable domain (rest looked up from reference TRBV7-2 and TRBJ2-3): GAGVSQSPSNKVTEKGKDVELRCDPISGHTALYWYRQSLGQGLEFLIYFQGNSAPDKSGLPSDRFSAERTGGSVSTLTIQRTQQEDSAVYLCASMRAGVDTQYFGPGTRLTVL.

Ten or more counts support this clonotype. This chain connects TRBV29-1 to TRBJ2-7; TRBD1 agrees at 8 bases. With V trimmed by 7 bases and J by 2 bases, 10 bases remained unmatched. CDR1 SQVTM and CDR2 ANQGSEA come from the germline V gene. The CDR3 has 14 residues. The CDR3 spells CSAIGRDRTYEQYF. The DNA of the CDR3 is TGCAGCGCCATAGGTAGGGACAGGACCTACGAGCAGTACTTC.

This clonotype was detected ten times or more. The rearrangement uses TRBV7-9 and TRBJ2-1; no firm D call. In germline, CDR1 is SEHNR, CDR2 FQNEAQ (reference sequence). V shed 8 bases and J shed 2 bases, with 7 bases lying between them. This CDR3 is built from 12 residues. In DNA form, the CDR3 reads TGTGCCAGCCTAGGTCCCTACAATGAGCAGTTCTTC. This gives the protein CASLGPYNEQFF. The complete variable domain, with remaining parts taken from reference TRBV7-9 and TRBJ2-1, reads DTGVSQNPRHKITKRGQNVTFRCDPISEHNRLYWYRQTLGQGPEFLTYFQNEAQLEKSRLLSDRFSAERPKGSFSTLEIQRTEQGDSAMYLCASLGPYNEQFFGPGTRLTVL.

The sample holds many counts of this clonotype. The J gene is TRBJ2-7, the V gene TRBV27, with 9 bases lining up with TRBD1. V trimming: 7 bases; J trimming: 2 bases; junction bases outside the gene matches: 6. The CDR3 is 14 amino acids. The germline V gene encodes CDR1 MNHEY and CDR2 SMNVEV (reference sequence). This CDR3 reads CASNTGTGTYEQYF. As DNA, the CDR3 is TGTGCCAGCAATACCGGGACAGGGACCTACGAGCAGTACTTC.

This clonotype came up a few times. This clone may be a read error of a much larger clone one base away. The chain uses TRBV28 and TRBJ1-1; the D gene is possibly TRBD1 (6 bases). The CDR3 has 12 residues. The V end was cut by 10 bases, the J end by 7 bases, with 16 bases between. CDR1 is MDHEN, CDR2 SYDVKM, per germline. The CDR3: CAISLQGNEAFF. CDR3 bases: TGTGCCATCAGCTTACAGGGTAATGAAGCTTTCTTT.

There are many counts of this clonotype. The V and J genes are TRBV20-1 and TRBJ2-7; D is possibly TRBD2 (6 bases). V was cut by 3 bases and J by 3 bases, with 12 bases left in between. The V gene's germline CDR1 is DFQATT and CDR2 SNEGSKA (reference sequence). The CDR3 is 13 residues long. CDR3 bases: TGCAGTGCTAGTGGGGCGGGGTTCTACGAGCAGTACTTC. Translating gives CSASGAGFYEQYF.

This clonotype was detected only a few times. A much larger clone differs by one base, so this may be a read error. This sequence joins TRBV7-9 and TRBJ1-1, with 10 positions matching TRBD1. Germline CDR1 and CDR2: SEHNR and FQNEAQ (reference sequence). The V gene end was trimmed by 4 bases and the J gene end by 6 bases; junction bases not matched to a gene: 5. This CDR3 is built from 14 residues. CDR3 DNA sequence: TGTGCCAGCAGCTCGCGGACAGGGGGTGCTGAAGCTTTCTTT. Protein sequence: CASSSRTGGAEAFF.

The V and J genes are TRBV20-1 and TRBJ2-1; 8 bases line up with TRBD2. CDR1 DFQATT and CDR2 SNEGSKA come from the germline V gene (reference sequence). Unmatched junction bases numbered 7, after V lost 4 bases and J lost 5 bases. This CDR3 region has 14 residues. The CDR3 DNA reads TGCAGTGCTAACGGGGGGGGGGCGAACAATGAGCAGTTCTTC. Translated, it gives CSANGGGANNEQFF.

The sample holds a few counts of this clonotype. The chain recombines TRBV4-1 with TRBJ2-1; 14 bases fit TRBD2. This CDR3 comprises 15 residues. Germline V gene lookup returns CDR1 MGHRA and CDR2 YSYEKL. Trimming at V came to 4 bases and at J to 6 bases, leaving 2 bases not matched to a gene. The CDR3 here is CASSPGLAGGNEQFF. CDR3 bases: TGCGCCAGCAGCCCCGGACTAGCGGGAGGCAATGAGCAGTTCTTC.

This clonotype was seen at least ten times. This rearrangement joins TRBV27 to TRBJ2-3, with D hard to call. V was shortened by 3 bases and J by 5 bases, with 12 bases between the two germline ends. Germline V gene lookup returns CDR1 MNHEY and CDR2 SMNVEV (reference sequence). The CDR3 contains 14 residues. The CDR3 here is CASSFMISIDTQYF. CDR3 in DNA: TGTGCCAGCAGTTTTATGATTAGTATAGATACGCAGTATTTT.